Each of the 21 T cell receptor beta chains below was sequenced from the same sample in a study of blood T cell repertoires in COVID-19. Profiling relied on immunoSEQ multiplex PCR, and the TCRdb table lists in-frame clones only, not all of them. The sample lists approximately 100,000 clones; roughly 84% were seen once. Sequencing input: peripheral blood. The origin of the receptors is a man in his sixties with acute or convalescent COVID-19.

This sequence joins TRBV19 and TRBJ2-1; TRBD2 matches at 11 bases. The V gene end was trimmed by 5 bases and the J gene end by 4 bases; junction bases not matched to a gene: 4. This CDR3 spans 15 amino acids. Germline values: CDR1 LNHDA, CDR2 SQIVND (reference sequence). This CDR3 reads CASSLSGGAYNEQFF. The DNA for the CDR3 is TGTGCCAGTAGTCTTAGCGGGGGGGCGTACAATGAGCAGTTCTTC.

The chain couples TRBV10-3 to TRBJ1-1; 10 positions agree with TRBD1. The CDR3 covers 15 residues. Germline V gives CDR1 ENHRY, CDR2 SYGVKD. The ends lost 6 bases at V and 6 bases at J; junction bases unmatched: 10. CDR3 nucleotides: TGTGCCATCAGGTCTACCGGGACAGGGGACCCTGAAGCTTTCTTT. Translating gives CAIRSTGTGDPEAFF.

In nucleotides, the CDR3 is TGTGCCAGCAGTGAAATTAGGCGGATCGAAGCTTTCTTT. Translation gives CASSEIRRIEAFF. The J gene is TRBJ1-1, the V gene TRBV6-1; D unresolved. Trimming pared 2 bases from V and 8 bases from J, leaving 12 bases between. From germline, CDR1 is MNHNS and CDR2 SASEGT. The CDR3 totals 13 residues.

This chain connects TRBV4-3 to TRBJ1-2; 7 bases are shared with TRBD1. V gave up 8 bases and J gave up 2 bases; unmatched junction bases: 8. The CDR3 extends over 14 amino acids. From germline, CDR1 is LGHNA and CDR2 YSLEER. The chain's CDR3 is CASATQTGNYGYTF. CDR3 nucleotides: TGCGCCAGCGCAACACAGACAGGGAACTATGGCTACACCTTC.

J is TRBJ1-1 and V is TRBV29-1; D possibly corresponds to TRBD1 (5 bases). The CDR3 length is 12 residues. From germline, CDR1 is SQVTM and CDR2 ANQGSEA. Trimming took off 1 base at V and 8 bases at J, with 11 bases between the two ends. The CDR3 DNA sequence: TGCAGCGTTGAAGGGTGGGGGAGGGAAGCTTTCTTT. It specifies CSVEGWGREAFF.

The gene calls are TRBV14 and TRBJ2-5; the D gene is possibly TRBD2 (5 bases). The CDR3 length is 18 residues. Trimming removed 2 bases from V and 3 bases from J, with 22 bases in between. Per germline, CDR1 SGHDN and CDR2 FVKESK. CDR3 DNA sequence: TGTGCCAGCAGCCAAACCTCCTTATCGGGGTTGGGAGAAGAGACCCAGTACTTC. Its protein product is CASSQTSLSGLGEETQYF. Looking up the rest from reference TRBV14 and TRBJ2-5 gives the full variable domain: EAGVTQFPSHSVIEKGQTVTLRCDPISGHDNLYWYRRVMGKEIKFLLHFVKESKQDESGMPNNRFLAERTGGTYSTLKVQPAELEDSGVYFCASSQTSLSGLGEETQYFGPGTRLLVL.

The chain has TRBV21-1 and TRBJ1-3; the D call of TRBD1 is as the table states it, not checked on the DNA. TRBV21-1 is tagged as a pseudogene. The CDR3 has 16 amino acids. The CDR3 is CASSKTGRGAGNTIYF. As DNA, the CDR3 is TGTGCCAGCAGCAAAACTGGCAGGGGGGCTGGAAACACCATATATTTT.

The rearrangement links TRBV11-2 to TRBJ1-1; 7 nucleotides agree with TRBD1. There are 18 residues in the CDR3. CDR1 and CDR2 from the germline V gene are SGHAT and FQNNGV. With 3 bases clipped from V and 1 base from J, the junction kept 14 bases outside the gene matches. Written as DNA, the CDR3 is TGTGCCAGCAGCTTTGGGTATGATGACAGGGAGCGGAACACTGAAGCTTTCTTT. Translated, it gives CASSFGYDDRERNTEAFF.

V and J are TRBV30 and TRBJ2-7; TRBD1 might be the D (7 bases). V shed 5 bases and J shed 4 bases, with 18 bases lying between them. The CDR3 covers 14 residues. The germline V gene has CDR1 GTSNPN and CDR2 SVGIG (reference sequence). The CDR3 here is CAWASGGGEYEQYF. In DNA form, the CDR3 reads TGTGCCTGGGCCTCCGGAGGGGGCGAGTACGAGCAGTACTTC.

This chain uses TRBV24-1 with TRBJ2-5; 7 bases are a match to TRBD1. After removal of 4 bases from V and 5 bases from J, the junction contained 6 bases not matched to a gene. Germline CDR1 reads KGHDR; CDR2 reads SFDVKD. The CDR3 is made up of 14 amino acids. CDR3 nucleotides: TGTGCCACCAGTGAGACAGGGACGGGCGAGACCCAGTACTTC. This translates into CATSETGTGETQYF.

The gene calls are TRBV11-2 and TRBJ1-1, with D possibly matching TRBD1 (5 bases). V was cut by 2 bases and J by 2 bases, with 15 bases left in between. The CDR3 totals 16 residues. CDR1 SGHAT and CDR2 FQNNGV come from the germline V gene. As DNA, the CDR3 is TGTGCCAGCAGCTTAAATACAGGAGGGGAAAACACTGAAGCTTTCTTT. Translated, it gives CASSLNTGGENTEAFF.

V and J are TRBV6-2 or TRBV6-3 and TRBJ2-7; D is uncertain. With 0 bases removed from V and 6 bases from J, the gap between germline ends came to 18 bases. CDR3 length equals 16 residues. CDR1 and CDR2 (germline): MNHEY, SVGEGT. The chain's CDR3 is CASSYSKHSGSREQYF. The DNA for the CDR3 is TGTGCCAGCAGTTACTCGAAGCATTCCGGTTCCCGCGAGCAGTACTTC.

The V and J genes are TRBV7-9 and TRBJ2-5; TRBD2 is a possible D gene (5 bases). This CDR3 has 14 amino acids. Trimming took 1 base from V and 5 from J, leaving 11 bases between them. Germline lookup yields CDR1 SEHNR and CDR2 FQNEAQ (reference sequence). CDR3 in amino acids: CASSLGTAGETQYF. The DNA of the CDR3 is TGTGCCAGCAGCTTAGGGACGGCGGGCGAGACCCAGTACTTC. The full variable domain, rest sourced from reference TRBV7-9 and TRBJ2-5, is DTGVSQNPRHKITKRGQNVTFRCDPISEHNRLYWYRQTLGQGPEFLTYFQNEAQLEKSRLLSDRFSAERPKGSFSTLEIQRTEQGDSAMYLCASSLGTAGETQYFGPGTRLLVL.

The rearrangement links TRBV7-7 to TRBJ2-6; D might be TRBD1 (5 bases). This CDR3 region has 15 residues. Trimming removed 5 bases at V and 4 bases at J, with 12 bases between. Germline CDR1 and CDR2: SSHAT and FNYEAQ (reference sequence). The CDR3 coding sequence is TGTGCCAGCAGCCTAGGGGCGCCAGGGGCCAACGTCCTGACTTTC. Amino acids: CASSLGAPGANVLTF.

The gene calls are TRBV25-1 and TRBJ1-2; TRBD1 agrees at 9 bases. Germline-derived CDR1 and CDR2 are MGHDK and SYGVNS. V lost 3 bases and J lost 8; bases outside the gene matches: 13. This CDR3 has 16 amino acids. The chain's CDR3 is CASSDSYRGQIDGYTF. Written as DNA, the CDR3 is TGTGCCAGCAGTGATTCCTACAGGGGGCAGATAGACGGCTACACCTTC.

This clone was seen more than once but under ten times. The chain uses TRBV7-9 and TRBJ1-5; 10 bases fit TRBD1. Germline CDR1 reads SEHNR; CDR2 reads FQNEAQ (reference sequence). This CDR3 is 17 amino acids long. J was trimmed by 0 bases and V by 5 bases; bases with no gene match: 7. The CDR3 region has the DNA TGTGCCAGCAGCCACGGACAGGGGGGCTATAGCAATCAGCCCCAGCATTTT. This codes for CASSHGQGGYSNQPQHF.

Here the CDR3 DNA reads TGCGCCAGCAGCCCGGGGGACCGATTGAACACTGAAGCTTTCTTT. This gives the protein CASSPGDRLNTEAFF. The chain links TRBV5-1 to TRBJ1-1; perhaps TRBD1 as D (5 bases). The CDR3 sequence is 15 residues long. The germline CDR1 and CDR2 sequences are SGHRS and YFSETQ. Trimming shortened V by 4 bases and J by 0 bases, and 13 bases separated the two germline ends.

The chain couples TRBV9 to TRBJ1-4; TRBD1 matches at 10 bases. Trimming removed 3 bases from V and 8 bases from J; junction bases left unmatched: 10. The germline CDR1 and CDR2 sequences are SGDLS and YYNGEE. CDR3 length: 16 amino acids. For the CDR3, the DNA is TGTGCCAGCAGCGCACCGACAGGGGGCCTTGAGGAAAAACTGTTTTTT. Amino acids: CASSAPTGGLEEKLFF.

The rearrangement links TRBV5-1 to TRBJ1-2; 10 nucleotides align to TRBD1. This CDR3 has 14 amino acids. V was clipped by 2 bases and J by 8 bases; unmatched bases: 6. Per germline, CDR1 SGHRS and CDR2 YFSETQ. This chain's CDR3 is CASSLDRGRLGYTF. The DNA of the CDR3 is TGCGCCAGCAGCTTAGACAGGGGGCGATTGGGCTACACCTTC.

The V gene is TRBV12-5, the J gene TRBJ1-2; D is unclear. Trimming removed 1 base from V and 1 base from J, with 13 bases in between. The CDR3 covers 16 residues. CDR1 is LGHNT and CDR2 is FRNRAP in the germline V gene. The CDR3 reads CASGLAQELLNYGYTF. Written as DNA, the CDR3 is TGTGCTAGTGGTTTGGCCCAAGAATTACTTAACTATGGCTACACCTTC.

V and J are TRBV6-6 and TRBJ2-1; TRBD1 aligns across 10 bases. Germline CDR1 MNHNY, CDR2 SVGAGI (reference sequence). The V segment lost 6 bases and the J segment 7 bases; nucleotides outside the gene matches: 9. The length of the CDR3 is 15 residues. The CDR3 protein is CASSARDRGTNEQFF. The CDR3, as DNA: TGTGCCAGCAGCGCCAGGGACAGGGGTACGAATGAGCAGTTCTTC.